A single TCR beta chain is shown here with its context. These data originate in a study of blood T cells in healthy people across ages. From germline, CDR1 is SEHNR and CDR2 FQNEAQ (reference sequence). The V end lost 6 bases, the J end lost 0 bases, and 8 bases lay between the germline ends. This CDR3 has 14 amino acids. A J-beta primer mix and a sample-barcoded 5' primer were used in a second PCR of roughly 6 to 11 cycles. TCRdb re-called the 5' RACE reads through MiXCR, storing one row per CDR3 protein. This table has roughly 1.4 million distinct CDR3 sequences, 45% to 70% appearing once. The specimen sequenced was blood. The V call is TRBV7-9, the J call TRBJ1-4; the D is unclear. The receptor was derived from a man younger than 35 in good health. The CDR3 nucleotides are TGTGCCAGCAGGTCCACGTCAACTAATGAAAAACTGTTTTTT. This codes for CASRSTSTNEKLFF.